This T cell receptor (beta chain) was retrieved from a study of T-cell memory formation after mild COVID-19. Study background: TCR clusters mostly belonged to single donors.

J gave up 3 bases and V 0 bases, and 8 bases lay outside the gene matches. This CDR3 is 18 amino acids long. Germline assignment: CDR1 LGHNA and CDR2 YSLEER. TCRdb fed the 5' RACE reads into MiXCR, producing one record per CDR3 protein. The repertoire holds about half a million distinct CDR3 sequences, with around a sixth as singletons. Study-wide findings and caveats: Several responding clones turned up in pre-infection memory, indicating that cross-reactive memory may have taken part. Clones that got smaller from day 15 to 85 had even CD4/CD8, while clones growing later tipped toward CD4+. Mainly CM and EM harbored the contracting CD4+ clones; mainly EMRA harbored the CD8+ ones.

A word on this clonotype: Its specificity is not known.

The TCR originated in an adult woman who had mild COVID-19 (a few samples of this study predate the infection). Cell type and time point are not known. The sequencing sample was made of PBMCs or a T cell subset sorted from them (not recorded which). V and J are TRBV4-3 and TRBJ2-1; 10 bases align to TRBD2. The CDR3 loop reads CASSQDRTLAGFYNEQFF. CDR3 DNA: TGCGCCAGCAGCCAAGATAGAACACTAGCGGGATTCTACAATGAGCAGTTCTTC.